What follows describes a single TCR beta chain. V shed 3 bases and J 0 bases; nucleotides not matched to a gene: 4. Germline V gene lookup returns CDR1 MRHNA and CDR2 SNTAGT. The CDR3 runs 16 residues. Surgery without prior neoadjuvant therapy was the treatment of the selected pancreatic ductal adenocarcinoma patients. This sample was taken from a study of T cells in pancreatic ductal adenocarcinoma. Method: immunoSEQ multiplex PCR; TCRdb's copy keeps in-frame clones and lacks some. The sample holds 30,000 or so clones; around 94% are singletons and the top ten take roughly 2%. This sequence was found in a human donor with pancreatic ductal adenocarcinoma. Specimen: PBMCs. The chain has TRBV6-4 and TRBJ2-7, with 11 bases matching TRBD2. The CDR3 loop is CASSDGTSGSSYEQYF. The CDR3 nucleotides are TGTGCCAGCAGTGATGGGACTAGCGGAAGCTCCTACGAGCAGTACTTC.